This T cell receptor beta chain was sequenced in a study of OX40 agonist ivuxolimab in advanced cancers. Across the study: Anti-PD-1, anti-PD-L1 or anti-CTLA-4 therapy given earlier was allowed, and about 38% had some. General observations from the study: On average, CD8+ T cells showed a greater number of expanded clones than CD4+.

Of note for this clone: Its antigen remains unidentified.

Germline values: CDR1 SEHNR, CDR2 FQNEAQ (reference sequence). The CDR3 contains 16 residues. The germline V and J ends were trimmed by 5 bases and 9 bases, with 23 bases remaining between them. This table comes from immunoSEQ multiplex PCR, and its TCRdb copy is limited to in-frame clones, with some not included. The table includes 25,000 to 35,000 clones, about 88% detected once. The specimen was CD4+ or CD8+ T cells sorted from blood, collected in a trial of the OX40 agonist ivuxolimab. The V call is TRBV7-9, the J call TRBJ2-1, with TRBD1 as a possible D gene (5 bases). This clonotype was obtained from an adult with an advanced solid tumor such as melanoma, head and neck, liver or kidney cancer. The DNA for the CDR3 is TGTGCCAGCAGCACCACGGTGGGGCTAGGTCTGAGTGAGCAGTTCTTC. This codes for CASSTTVGLGLSEQFF.